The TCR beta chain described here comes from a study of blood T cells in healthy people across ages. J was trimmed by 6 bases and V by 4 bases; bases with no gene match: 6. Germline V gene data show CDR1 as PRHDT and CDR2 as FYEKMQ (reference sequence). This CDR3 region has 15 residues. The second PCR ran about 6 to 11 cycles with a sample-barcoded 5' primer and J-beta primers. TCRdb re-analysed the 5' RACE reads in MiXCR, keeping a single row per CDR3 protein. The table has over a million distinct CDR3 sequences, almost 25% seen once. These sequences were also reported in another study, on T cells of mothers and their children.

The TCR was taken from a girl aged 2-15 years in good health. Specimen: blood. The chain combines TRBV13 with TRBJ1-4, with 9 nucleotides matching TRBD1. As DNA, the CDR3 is TGTGCCAGCAGCTCCACCCGGGACAGGGATGAAAAACTGTTTTTT. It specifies CASSSTRDRDEKLFF.